The 10 T cell receptor beta chains below come from one sample, sequenced in a study of shared clonotypes between healthy human individuals. Profiled with immunoSEQ multiplex PCR; TCRdb holds only in-frame clones, not every one. The profile shows 1.5 million to 1.9 million clones, approximately 98% of them singletons. Sequenced input: naive CD4+ T cells sorted from blood. Subset of the sample: CD45RA+ positively selected. All receptors come from a man aged 25-45 years in good health.

The V call is TRBV2, the J call TRBJ1-5, with D possibly matching TRBD1 (6 bases). This CDR3 spans 14 amino acids. Trimming stripped 6 bases from V and 6 bases from J, with 15 bases between. CDR1 and CDR2 (germline): SNHLY, FYNNEI. DNA for the CDR3: TGTGCCAGCAGCTTGAAAGGGGGTACTCAGCCCCAGCATTTT. The encoded protein is CASSLKGGTQPQHF.

On this clone: In the same sample, other DNA sequences code for this CDR3. The genes are TRBV5-1 and TRBJ2-5, with 9 bases lining up with TRBD2. Germline values: CDR1 SGHRS, CDR2 YFSETQ. J lost 3 bases, V lost 4 bases, and 4 bases had no gene match. The length of the CDR3 is 14 residues. The CDR3 is CASSPGLAEETQYF. The CDR3 region has the DNA TGCGCCAGCAGCCCGGGACTAGCAGAAGAGACCCAGTACTTC.

The chain is built from TRBV28 and TRBJ2-5, with 7 bases fitting TRBD2. V trimming: 2 bases; J trimming: 2 bases; junction bases outside the gene matches: 5. The CDR3 extends over 15 amino acids. Germline V gene sequence: CDR1 MDHEN, CDR2 SYDVKM. The chain's CDR3 is CASSLAGVTQETQYF. Here the CDR3 DNA reads TGTGCCAGCAGTTTAGCGGGGGTAACTCAAGAGACCCAGTACTTC.

The gene calls are TRBV7-9 and TRBJ2-3; TRBD1 is a possible D gene (8 bases). Germline V gene data show CDR1 as SEHNR and CDR2 as FQNEAQ (reference sequence). The germline V and J ends were trimmed by 4 bases and 5 bases, with 13 bases remaining between them. This CDR3 is 14 amino acids long. The chain's CDR3 is CASSSQGGLDTQYF. The CDR3 DNA sequence: TGTGCCAGCAGCTCACAGGGGGGGTTAGATACGCAGTATTTT.

The V call is TRBV12-5, the J call TRBJ2-1, with 9 bases matching TRBD2. This CDR3 spans 13 amino acids. After removal of 6 bases from V and 13 bases from J, the junction contained 10 bases not matched to a gene. Germline V gives CDR1 LGHNT, CDR2 FRNRAP. CDR3 sequence: CASGAAGTSSQFF. As DNA, the CDR3 is TGTGCTAGTGGCGCAGCCGGGACTAGCAGTCAGTTCTTC.

The chain's CDR3 is CASSFPGIPYEQYF. The CDR3 bases are TGTGCCAGCAGCTTCCCGGGAATTCCCTACGAGCAGTACTTC. The V call is TRBV7-9, the J call TRBJ2-7, with D perhaps matching TRBD2 (5 bases). The CDR3 runs to 14 residues. The germline V gene encodes CDR1 SEHNR and CDR2 FQNEAQ (reference sequence). V gave up 3 bases and J gave up 2 bases, with 11 bases separating them.

V usage is TRBV2 and J usage is TRBJ2-1; 7 bases line up with TRBD2. V dropped 2 bases and J dropped 4; count of bases not matched to a gene: 5. Looked up from germline, CDR1 is SNHLY and CDR2 is FYNNEI. The length of the CDR3 is 15 residues. The CDR3 reads CASSELAVPYNEQFF. CDR3 DNA sequence: TGTGCCAGCAGTGAACTAGCGGTACCATACAATGAGCAGTTCTTC.

This clone was observed once. The rearrangement links TRBV4-2 to TRBJ2-6, with TRBD1 matching 10 bases. Germline-derived CDR1 and CDR2 are LGHNA and YNFKEQ. This CDR3 contains 18 residues. Trimming took 3 bases from V and 2 from J; bases not matched to a gene: 7. CDR3 sequence reads: CASSQAGTGVPGANVLTF. CDR3 sequence (DNA): TGTGCCAGCAGCCAGGCCGGGACAGGGGTTCCTGGGGCCAACGTCCTGACTTTC.

The V call is TRBV27, the J call TRBJ2-1; no clear D gene. Germline loops: CDR1 MNHEY, CDR2 SMNVEV (reference sequence). This CDR3 is 15 amino acids long. V lost 5 bases and J 0 bases, leaving 11 bases between the germline ends. The DNA of the CDR3 is TGTGCCAGCAGTCCGATGATCGGCTCCTACAATGAGCAGTTCTTC. Protein: CASSPMIGSYNEQFF.

V and J are TRBV9 and TRBJ2-7; 7 bases are shared with TRBD2. Germline CDR1 and CDR2: SGDLS and YYNGEE. The CDR3 is 13 residues long. V shed 5 bases, J shed 3 bases, and the junction held 5 bases outside the gene matches. The CDR3 DNA reads as TGTGCCAGCAGGGCGCCGGGAGGCTACGAGCAGTACTTC. Its protein is CASRAPGGYEQYF.